The T cell receptor (beta chain) described here comes from a study of a mutant IDH1 vaccine in newly diagnosed glioma. As for the study in general: Eight vaccinations went to patients in weeks 1, 3, 5, 7, 11, 15, 19, 23. Treated patients, roughly 62% male and about 38% female, averaged approximately 40 years of age. Onset of vaccination occurred 4-6 weeks following radiotherapy alone, or with temozolomide cycles. Study results and caveats: Across multiple MHC alleles, 90% to 95% of patients had vaccine-induced responses.

V lost 0 bases to trimming and J lost 7 bases, with 16 bases between them. Germline lookup yields CDR1 SQVTM and CDR2 ANQGSEA. The CDR3 is 15 amino acids. Time point defined: week 23, last vaccination. Vaccination used 300 ug of mutant IDH1 20-mer peptide per dose, with topical imiquimod. Clones were read by immunoSEQ multiplex PCR, and TCRdb kept only the in-frame ones, dropping some. The sample contains roughly 50,000 clones, roughly 77% of which appear only once. Turning to this clone: The antigen remains undetermined.

Sequencing was performed on PBMCs, taken from a glioma patient whose treatment included an IDH1 peptide vaccine. The chain is built from TRBV29-1 and TRBJ2-1; possibly TRBD2 for D (6 bases). This TCR was sampled from a woman aged 40 to 50 with glioma. Some clones in this sample may be carry-over from other donors' samples. For the CDR3, the DNA is TGCAGCGTTGAAGAGGGGTATAGCGGCCTTAATGAGCAGTTCTTC. Translating gives CSVEEGYSGLNEQFF.